The sequence of this T cell receptor beta chain was determined in a study of blood T cell repertoires in COVID-19. About the research overall: Samples of COVID-19 (acute and convalescent) were obtained from the United States, Italy and Spain. In each case, the material was cDNA or gDNA derived from T cells, B-cell-depleted T cells, or PBMCs.

As handled by the study authors: How many nucleated cells were present was estimated from reference gene primer amplification. Only in-frame clones appear in the TCRdb table, and some are missing; sequencing was by immunoSEQ multiplex PCR. V and J calls and clone size are copied from that table; D and trimming were computed from the DNA. Found here are some 180,000 clones, roughly 90% of them singletons; the top ten hold roughly a sixth. V trimming: 5 bases; J trimming: 6 bases; junction bases outside the gene matches: 12. CDR3 length equals 17 residues. Germline V CDR1 and CDR2: SGHTA, FQGNSA. While infection was still active, Seattle patients were enrolled and then followed longitudinally.

This receptor was obtained from a man aged 45-60 years with COVID-19, enrolled during active disease. Sequenced: peripheral blood. This chain connects TRBV7-2 to TRBJ2-3; 12 bases line up with TRBD1. The CDR3 DNA follows: TGTGCCAGCAGCAAACGGACCGGGACAGGGGGCGCCGATACGCAGTATTTT. Amino acids: CASSKRTGTGGADTQYF.